Listed below are T cell receptor beta chains from one sample, sequenced in a study of T cell responses to AZD1222 COVID-19 vaccine. Sequencing used immunoSEQ multiplex PCR; TCRdb keeps in-frame clones, though not all of them. The data contain roughly 58,000 clones, about 91% of them singletons. Sequences were derived from peripheral blood, sampled 28 days after the second AZD1222 dose. The receptor set was obtained from an adult who received the AZD1222 COVID-19 vaccine. Both conserved end residues are part of each CDR3. Fields, in order: clone size, D gene, J gene, V gene, CDR3 protein, CDR3 DNA. A D gene is named only where the DNA matches it firmly. A row's size may be missing; if present it is once, few, many or a size class.

- TRBD1 TRBJ2-7 TRBV2 CASCWTGQESSYEQYF TGTGCCAGCTGCTGGACAGGGCAGGAATCCTCCTACGAGCAGTACTTC
- TRBD1 TRBJ1-3 TRBV10-2 CASTEGTAGNTIYF TGCGCCAGCACGGAGGGGACAGCTGGAAACACCATATATTTT
- - TRBJ2-1 TRBV24-1 CATSGRGPSYNEQFF TGTGCCACCAGTGGCAGGGGTCCCTCCTACAATGAGCAGTTCTTC
few TRBD1 TRBJ1-4 TRBV6-5 CASRKPQGAQEKLFF TGTGCCAGCAGGAAGCCCCAGGGGGCGCAAGAAAAACTGTTTTTT
- - TRBJ1-4 TRBV9 CASSGTISSTNEKLFF TGTGCCAGCAGCGGCACTATCAGCAGTACTAATGAAAAACTGTTTTTT
- TRBD2 TRBJ2-5 TRBV19 CASSMKLAGGKGETQYF TGTGCCAGTAGTATGAAACTAGCGGGAGGGAAAGGCGAGACCCAGTACTTC
- TRBD1 TRBJ2-4 TRBV27 CASSSTGGAAKNIQYF TGTGCCAGCAGCTCTACAGGGGGCGCGGCCAAAAACATTCAGTACTTC
- TRBD1 TRBJ2-3 TRBV11-1 CASSFGQGTDTQYF TGTGCCAGCAGCTTCGGACAGGGCACAGATACGCAGTATTTT
- TRBD2 TRBJ2-1 TRBV7-6 CASSPTSGIYNEQFF TGTGCCAGCAGCCCCACTAGCGGGATTTACAATGAGCAGTTCTTC
- TRBD1 TRBJ1-6 TRBV5-8 CASSFSRQGTDNSPLHF TGTGCCAGCAGCTTCTCGCGCCAGGGGACAGATAATTCACCCCTCCACTTT
few TRBD1 TRBJ1-1 TRBV3-1/TRBV3-2 CASSPRGTGVYEAFF TGTGCCAGCAGCCCCCGCGGGACAGGGGTGTATGAAGCTTTCTTT
- TRBD2 TRBJ2-1 TRBV6-4 CASSSIPGLAGLGSYNEQFF TGTGCCAGCAGTTCGATTCCGGGACTAGCGGGATTGGGCTCCTACAATGAGCAGTTCTTC
- TRBD2 TRBJ2-7 TRBV3-1/TRBV3-2 CASSQTSGSSYEQYF TGTGCCAGCAGCCAGACTAGCGGGTCGTCCTACGAGCAGTACTTC
- - TRBJ1-1 TRBV6-1 CASSEVRAGTEAFF TGTGCCAGCAGTGAAGTCAGGGCGGGCACTGAAGCTTTCTTT
few TRBD1 TRBJ1-1 TRBV9 CASSEHARGRGFTEAFF TGTGCCAGCAGCGAACACGCCAGGGGGCGAGGGTTCACTGAAGCTTTCTTT
- - TRBJ1-1 TRBV6-5 CASRAGSNTEAFF TGTGCCAGCAGAGCAGGATCGAACACTGAAGCTTTCTTT
- TRBD2 TRBJ2-5 TRBV19 CASSLGLAGGQETQYF TGTGCCAGTAGTTTAGGACTAGCGGGGGGCCAAGAGACCCAGTACTTC
- - TRBJ1-1 TRBV6-5 CPCARRVRTEAFF TGTCCTTGTGCGAGGAGGGTTAGGACTGAAGCTTTCTTT
- TRBD1 TRBJ1-5 TRBV5-1 CASSQTGAGQPQHF TGCGCCAGCAGCCAAACAGGGGCGGGTCAGCCCCAGCATTTT
- TRBD1 TRBJ1-6 TRBV30 CAWSQDRARGNSPLHF TGTGCCTGGAGTCAAGACAGGGCGAGGGGGAATTCACCCCTCCACTTT